Sequencing of this TCR beta chain was carried out in a study of CD8+ T cells in alopecia areata. General study findings and limits: Numerous clones, expanded in lesions, remained in scalp and blood during tofacitinib.

In this sample, this clone turned up a few times. No antigen is known for it. Regarding treatment: oral pan-JAK inhibitor, 5-10 mg twice daily. Collected material from alopecia areata patients comprised lesional scalp punch biopsies and peripheral blood. RNA was isolated and reverse transcribed to cDNA, the sequencing template. The protocol was immunoSEQ multiplex PCR, while the TCRdb copy is restricted to in-frame clones and leaves out a portion. The sample holds about 180,000 clones, about 51% seen once. The sequence was obtained from a human donor with alopecia areata. The sequencing here drew on CD8+ T cells sorted from blood, taken at approximately week 51, from a patient treated with tofacitinib.

The CDR3: CASSPAGVTYEQYF. CDR3 DNA: TGCGCCAGCAGCCCCGCCGGGGTTACCTACGAGCAGTACTTC. The chain has TRBV4-1 and TRBJ2-7, with a possible D match to TRBD2 (5 bases). Germline CDR1 reads MGHRA; CDR2 reads YSYEKL. This CDR3 has 14 residues. Trimming took off 4 bases at V and 2 bases at J, with 12 bases between the two ends.